Shown below are 29 T cell receptor beta chains from a single sample sequenced in a study of patients and donors after allogeneic stem cell transplantation. TCRdb redid the calling of the RT-PCR reads with MiXCR, one entry per CDR3 protein. This repertoire shows about a million distinct CDR3 sequences, 18% found once; its top ten account for under 6.5%. The sample taken for sequencing was blood, either unsorted or a sorted T cell fraction (not recorded which). These receptor sequences come from a human donor who was either an allogeneic HSCT recipient or a stem cell or donor lymphocyte infusion donor (not recorded which). It is not recorded whose cells these are; they may come from a transplant donor.

CDR3 amino acids: CASSPLQGPHQPQHF. CDR3 DNA sequence: TGTGCCAGCAGCCCTCTACAGGGTCCCCATCAGCCCCAGCATTTT. The J gene is TRBJ1-5, the V gene TRBV12-3 or TRBV12-4, with D perhaps matching TRBD1 (6 bases). This CDR3 region has 15 residues. Trimming shortened V by 6 bases and J by 5 bases, and 17 bases separated the two germline ends.

The chain employs TRBV12-3 or TRBV12-4 and TRBJ2-2; 7 bases are a match to TRBD2. The V and J ends lost 3 bases and 4 bases, in that order; junction bases with no gene match: 5. The CDR3 loop spans 15 amino acids. In DNA form, the CDR3 reads TGTGCCAGCAGTTTCACCGGGGGGAGCACCGGGGAGCTGTTTTTT. This sequence encodes CASSFTGGSTGELFF.

This clonotype was recorded a few times. Here the CDR3 DNA reads TGTGCCAGCAGCCACCCGGGACTAGCGGGAGATTTCTACAATGAGCAGTTCTTC. It translates to CASSHPGLAGDFYNEQFF. The genes are TRBV11-2 and TRBJ2-1; 14 bases align to TRBD2. V gave up 5 bases and J gave up 3 bases; unmatched junction bases: 9. From germline, CDR1 is SGHAT and CDR2 FQNNGV. CDR3 size: 18 residues.

The chain links TRBV7-8 to TRBJ2-7; 7 bases agree with TRBD2. Per germline, CDR1 SGHVS and CDR2 FQNEAQ. Germline trimming cut 5 bases from V and 10 bases from J; bases unmatched to any gene: 8. This CDR3 spans 12 amino acids. The CDR3 sequence is CASSRGTIGQYF. Written as DNA, the CDR3 is TGTGCCAGCAGCAGAGGGACTATTGGCCAGTACTTC.

In this sample, this clonotype turned up many times. The J gene is TRBJ1-2, the V gene TRBV5-1; 7 bases fit TRBD1. J gave up 2 bases and V 1 base, and 2 bases lay outside the gene matches. The CDR3 loop spans 14 amino acids. The germline V gene has CDR1 SGHRS and CDR2 YFSETQ. The CDR3 coding sequence is TGCGCCAGCAGCTTGAGGGACAGCAACTATGGCTACACCTTC. Translating gives CASSLRDSNYGYTF.

The chain combines TRBV19 with TRBJ2-3; D is possibly TRBD1 (5 bases). Germline V gives CDR1 LNHDA, CDR2 SQIVND (reference sequence). The CDR3 is 15 amino acids. V was pared by 3 bases and J by 1 base, with 11 bases between. The CDR3 here is CASSILTQGTDTQYF. CDR3 DNA: TGTGCCAGTAGTATTCTCACACAGGGCACAGATACGCAGTATTTT. Based on the CDR3 plus reference TRBV19 and TRBJ2-3, the full variable domain is DGGITQSPKYLFRKEGQNVTLSCEQNLNHDAMYWYRQDPGQGLRLIYYSQIVNDFQKGDIAEGYSVSREKKESFPLTVTSAQKNPTAFYLCASSILTQGTDTQYFGPGTRLTVL.

V gene TRBV5-1 combines with J gene TRBJ2-3; TRBD2 aligns across 15 bases. CDR3 length: 19 residues. Per germline, CDR1 SGHRS and CDR2 YFSETQ. With 3 bases clipped from V and 1 base from J, the junction kept 9 bases outside the gene matches. The CDR3 DNA follows: TGCGCCAGCAGCTCCGGACTAGCGGGAGGGGGTTCGGGCACAGATACGCAGTATTTT. This codes for CASSSGLAGGGSGTDTQYF.

V gene TRBV6-2 or TRBV6-3 combines with J gene TRBJ2-7, with D unclear. Germline V CDR1 and CDR2: MNHEY, SVGEGT. The V end lost 4 bases, the J end lost 2 bases, and 15 bases lay between the germline ends. The CDR3 covers 15 residues. CDR3 residues: CASSSSFGLAYEQYF. The CDR3 coding sequence is TGTGCCAGCAGTTCCTCCTTTGGCCTTGCCTACGAGCAGTACTTC.

The chain couples TRBV25-1 to TRBJ2-1; 8 positions match TRBD2. The V and J ends lost 4 bases and 9 bases, in that order; junction bases with no gene match: 8. The CDR3 has 14 amino acids. The germline gives CDR1 MGHDK, CDR2 SYGVNS. The CDR3 region has the DNA TGTGCCAGCAGTGGGCTAGCGGGTAGAGCTGAGCAGTTCTTC. Its protein is CASSGLAGRAEQFF.

The rearrangement links TRBV2 to TRBJ2-7; a weak D match, TRBD2 (6 bases). V lost 4 bases to trimming and J lost 3 bases, with 10 bases between them. Germline-derived CDR1 and CDR2 are SNHLY and FYNNEI. There are 13 residues in the CDR3. CDR3: CASSGASVYEQYF. CDR3 nucleotides: TGTGCCAGCAGTGGGGCTAGCGTCTACGAGCAGTACTTC.

This chain connects TRBV7-2 to TRBJ1-1; D is uncertain. V lost 2 bases and J 7 bases, leaving 11 bases between the germline ends. Germline V gene lookup returns CDR1 SGHTA and CDR2 FQGNSA. There are 13 residues in the CDR3. This chain's CDR3 is CASSLRGGLEAFF. CDR3 DNA sequence: TGTGCCAGCAGCTTACGAGGTGGTCTTGAAGCTTTCTTT. The full variable domain, its missing parts supplied by reference TRBV7-2 and TRBJ1-1, is GAGVSQSPSNKVTEKGKDVELRCDPISGHTALYWYRQSLGQGLEFLIYFQGNSAPDKSGLPSDRFSAERTGGSVSTLTIQRTQQEDSAVYLCASSLRGGLEAFFGQGTRLTVV.

This clonotype has ten or more counts. The gene calls are TRBV12-3 or TRBV12-4 and TRBJ2-7; TRBD1 might be the D (6 bases). CDR3 size: 13 residues. Trimming took off 3 bases at V and 12 bases at J, with 18 bases between the two ends. This CDR3 reads CASSFSRQGTLYF. The CDR3, as DNA: TGTGCCAGCAGTTTTTCGCGGCAGGGGACGCTGTACTTC.

In its sample, this clonotype was seen a few times. The V and J genes are TRBV6-5 and TRBJ1-1; D remains unclear. V was pared by 2 bases and J by 4 bases, with 8 bases between. This CDR3 has 13 residues. Germline lookup yields CDR1 MNHEY and CDR2 SVGAGI. DNA for the CDR3: TGTGCCAGCAGTTACACGGGGTTCACTGAAGCTTTCTTT. This gives the protein CASSYTGFTEAFF.

This clonotype was counted a few times. The V and J genes are TRBV29-1 and TRBJ2-7, with D tentatively TRBD2 (5 bases). The CDR3 sequence is 14 residues long. V gave up 4 bases and J gave up 9 bases, with 22 bases separating them. Looked up from germline, CDR1 is SQVTM and CDR2 is ANQGSEA. In DNA form, the CDR3 reads TGCAGCGTTGGGACTGACCGAACCGTCGGTTGGCAGTACTTC. Residues: CSVGTDRTVGWQYF.

The rearrangement uses TRBV7-7 and TRBJ2-1; D might be TRBD1 (6 bases). CDR3 size: 13 residues. Germline assignment: CDR1 SSHAT and CDR2 FNYEAQ (reference sequence). V was shortened by 5 bases and J by 9 bases, with 14 bases between the two germline ends. The CDR3 nucleotides read TGTGCCAGCAGCGCAGAACTAGGGGGTGAGCAGTTCTTC. Translation gives CASSAELGGEQFF.

The CDR3 reads CASSLRGNTQYF. The CDR3 bases are TGTGCCAGCAGTTTAAGGGGTAATACGCAGTATTTT. The chain recombines TRBV12-3 or TRBV12-4 with TRBJ2-3; tentative D call: TRBD1 (5 bases). The CDR3 runs to 12 residues. V dropped 2 bases and J dropped 7 bases, with 7 bases sitting between them.

The chain uses TRBV25-1 and TRBJ2-7; 11 positions match TRBD2. CDR3 length equals 13 residues. Germline V gives CDR1 MGHDK, CDR2 SYGVNS. Trimming removed 4 bases from V and 6 bases from J; junction bases left unmatched: 2. The CDR3 spells CASSGGLAAEQYF. The CDR3 nucleotides read TGTGCCAGCAGTGGGGGACTAGCGGCCGAGCAGTACTTC.

This clonotype was seen many times. The genes are TRBV5-1 and TRBJ2-3; 9 bases are shared with TRBD2. Germline-derived CDR1 and CDR2 are SGHRS and YFSETQ. The CDR3 totals 16 residues. V lost 5 bases and J lost 0; bases outside the gene matches: 7. In nucleotides, the CDR3 is TGCGCCAGCAGTTTGCCTAGCGGGAAGAGCACAGATACGCAGTATTTT. Encoded protein: CASSLPSGKSTDTQYF.

The chain couples TRBV5-6 to TRBJ2-2; maybe TRBD2 (5 bases). This CDR3 contains 15 residues. The ends were cut back, 4 bases at V and 4 bases at J, with 14 bases in the middle. Germline V gene lookup returns CDR1 SGHDT and CDR2 YYEEEE. The CDR3, as DNA: TGTGCCAGCAGCCTGACCATCGGGGTCACCGGGGAGCTGTTTTTT. Protein product: CASSLTIGVTGELFF. The full variable domain, its missing parts supplied by reference TRBV5-6 and TRBJ2-2, is DAGVTQSPTHLIKTRGQQVTLRCSPKSGHDTVSWYQQALGQGPQFIFQYYEEEERQRGNFPDRFSGHQFPNYSSELNVNALLLGDSALYLCASSLTIGVTGELFFGEGSRLTVL.

This chain joins TRBV10-3 and TRBJ2-7; D tentatively fits TRBD1 or TRBD2 (5 bases each). Trimming cost V 3 bases and J 3 bases, with 18 bases left between them. Germline CDR1 is ENHRY and CDR2 is SYGVKD. The CDR3 sequence is 16 residues long. The CDR3 nucleotides read TGTGCCATCAGTGATATAGGGACCCGGGACCTCTACGAGCAGTACTTC. Encoded protein: CAISDIGTRDLYEQYF.

This chain uses TRBV20-1 with TRBJ2-7, with D perhaps matching TRBD1 (5 bases). From germline, CDR1 is DFQATT and CDR2 SNEGSKA (reference sequence). The CDR3 loop spans 15 amino acids. Trimming removed 5 bases from V and 2 bases from J, with 19 bases in between. The CDR3 is CSAPWPVKGPYEQYF. The CDR3 DNA reads TGCAGTGCTCCCTGGCCCGTAAAGGGGCCCTACGAGCAGTACTTC.

V gene TRBV21-1 combines with J gene TRBJ1-5; the DNA was not compared with TRBD1, the D call given in the table. TRBV21-1 is designated a pseudogene. The CDR3 loop spans 14 amino acids. CDR3 DNA: TGTGCCACCTATGGGGACAGGGGTGAACAGCCCCAGCATTTT. As protein: CATYGDRGEQPQHF.

This clonotype was counted between two and nine times. The chain links TRBV25-1 to TRBJ1-1, with TRBD1 matching 7 bases. The length of the CDR3 is 16 residues. The ends lost 2 bases at V and 0 bases at J; junction bases unmatched: 6. Germline assignment: CDR1 MGHDK and CDR2 SYGVNS. The chain's CDR3 is CASSEGWGQLNTEAFF. CDR3 bases: TGTGCCAGCAGTGAAGGATGGGGACAGTTGAACACTGAAGCTTTCTTT.

The genes are TRBV20-1 and TRBJ2-1, with D tentatively TRBD2 (6 bases). The germline V and J ends were trimmed by 7 bases and 3 bases, with 16 bases remaining between them. CDR1 is DFQATT, CDR2 SNEGSKA, per germline (reference sequence). This CDR3 is built from 14 residues. This CDR3 reads CSGRDSTGYNEQFF. The CDR3, as DNA: TGCAGTGGCAGGGACTCCACCGGCTACAATGAGCAGTTCTTC.

This clonotype came up a few times. The chain uses TRBV6-5 and TRBJ2-4; 7 nucleotides align to TRBD2. The V segment lost 0 bases and the J segment 6 bases; nucleotides outside the gene matches: 8. Germline-derived CDR1 and CDR2 are MNHEY and SVGAGI. This CDR3 region has 16 residues. The CDR3 coding sequence is TGTGCCAGCAGTTACTCTGTAGCTGGGAGGGGAAACATTCAGTACTTC. This sequence encodes CASSYSVAGRGNIQYF.

This clonotype was counted many times. The chain has TRBV2 and TRBJ2-2; D unclear. CDR3 length: 11 residues. Per the germline V gene, CDR1 is SNHLY and CDR2 is FYNNEI. The V end was cut by 4 bases, the J end by 4 bases, with 1 base between. The CDR3 DNA follows: TGTGCCAGCAGTGTCACCGGGGAGCTGTTTTTT. Amino acids: CASSVTGELFF.

This clonotype was detected many times. This chain uses TRBV27 with TRBJ1-1, with D maybe TRBD1 (6 bases). Trimming shortened V by 4 bases and J by 4 bases, and 7 bases separated the two germline ends. The CDR3 sequence is 12 residues long. CDR1 and CDR2 (germline): MNHEY, SMNVEV (reference sequence). The CDR3 loop reads CASSSRGTEAFF. CDR3 in DNA: TGTGCCAGCAGTTCCAGGGGCACTGAAGCTTTCTTT.

For the CDR3, the DNA is TGTGCCAGCAGCTTAGGGCCAGGGAACACCGGGGAGCTGTTTTTT. Translating gives CASSLGPGNTGELFF. The V gene is TRBV11-2, the J gene TRBJ2-2; D not certain. This CDR3 has 15 amino acids. Between the trimmed V and J ends, which lost 1 base and 1 base, there was a span of 7 bases. The germline CDR1 and CDR2 sequences are SGHAT and FQNNGV.

This clonotype was found a few times. CDR3 residues: CASSAGPPGTGELFF. CDR3 DNA sequence: TGTGCCAGCAGTGCTGGCCCCCCAGGCACCGGGGAGCTGTTTTTT. The J gene is TRBJ2-2, the V gene TRBV28; D remains unclear. This CDR3 contains 15 residues. The germline V gene encodes CDR1 MDHEN and CDR2 SYDVKM. The V gene lost 5 bases and the J gene lost 4 bases, with 14 bases spanning the gap.